This T cell receptor beta chain was sequenced for a study of post-analysis software for immune sequencing data. Across the whole study: Some patients lacked subtype; others had relapsing-remitting, secondary progressive or progressive-relapsing disease. Study conclusions and caveats: Included in a set of about five TRBV segments more frequent in patients than controls were TRBV5-6, TRBV5-1 and TRBV20-1.

Comments on this clonotype: The antigen is not known.

The V end lost 4 bases, the J end lost 3 bases, and 12 bases lay between the germline ends. The CDR3 loop spans 13 amino acids. Germline lookup yields CDR1 SQVTM and CDR2 ANQGSEA. TCR beta cDNA libraries included unique molecular identifiers. From about 1 to 10 million T cells, around 500,000 cDNA molecules were obtained. TCRdb re-analysed the PCR reads in MiXCR, keeping a single row per CDR3 protein. The sample includes approximately 770,000 distinct CDR3 sequences, 35% to 55% of them seen just once. This TCR came from a girl aged 5-17 years with multiple sclerosis. Sequencing was performed on blood. The J gene is TRBJ1-2, the V gene TRBV29-1, with no clear D. The CDR3 nucleotides read TGCAGCGTTGCTCACCGGGATGACTATGGCTACACCTTC. It yields the protein CSVAHRDDYGYTF.